This TCR beta chain was found in a study of CDR3 diversity in severe acne. Via MiXCR, TCRdb re-called the PCR reads, giving one row per CDR3 protein. The table records about 84,000 distinct CDR3 sequences, approximately 51% of them present only once. The CDR3 is 14 amino acids. Germline V CDR1 and CDR2: SGHVS, FQNEAQ. V lost 5 bases and J lost 4, with 15 bases in between. This receptor was identified in a male donor in good health, without acne. Sequences were obtained from blood. The V call is TRBV7-8, the J call TRBJ2-7, with D perhaps matching TRBD2 (5 bases). DNA of the CDR3: TGTGCCAGCAGCCCGATAGCGTCTGGTTACGAGCAGTACTTC. Encoded protein: CASSPIASGYEQYF.